The sequence of this T cell receptor (beta chain) was determined in a study of blood T cell repertoires in COVID-19. Overall study context: The United States, Italy and Spain provided the acute and convalescent COVID-19 samples. T cells, B-cell-depleted T cells, or PBMCs supplied cDNA or gDNA.

Germline CDR1 is DFQATT and CDR2 is SNEGSKA (reference sequence). This CDR3 is 11 amino acids long. As originally analysed: Using reference gene primer amplification, nucleated cell counts were estimated. Profiled with immunoSEQ multiplex PCR; TCRdb holds only in-frame clones, not every one. That table supplies the V and J calls and clone size; D and trimming were determined from the DNA. The sample shows 200,000 or so clones, 82% of them seen only once. Sequenced material: peripheral blood. The V and J genes are TRBV20-1 and TRBJ2-3; 9 bases line up with TRBD1. This TCR came from a woman aged 25 to 39 with acute or convalescent COVID-19. CDR3 nucleotides: TGCGTAACAGGGGGCCAAGATACGCAGTATTTT. It codes for CVTGGQDTQYF.